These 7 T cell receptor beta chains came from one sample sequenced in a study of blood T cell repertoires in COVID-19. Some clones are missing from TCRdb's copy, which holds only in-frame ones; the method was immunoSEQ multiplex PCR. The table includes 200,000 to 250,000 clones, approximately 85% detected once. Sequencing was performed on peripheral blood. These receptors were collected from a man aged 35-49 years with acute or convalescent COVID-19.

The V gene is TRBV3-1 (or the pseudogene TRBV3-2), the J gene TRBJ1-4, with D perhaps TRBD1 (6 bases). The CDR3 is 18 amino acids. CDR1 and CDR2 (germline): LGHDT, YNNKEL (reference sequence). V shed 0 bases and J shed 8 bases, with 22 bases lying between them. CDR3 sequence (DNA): TGTGCCAGCAGCCAAGATGGAGTAGGGGGTCCCCCTGGCGAAAAACTGTTTTTT. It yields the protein CASSQDGVGGPPGEKLFF.

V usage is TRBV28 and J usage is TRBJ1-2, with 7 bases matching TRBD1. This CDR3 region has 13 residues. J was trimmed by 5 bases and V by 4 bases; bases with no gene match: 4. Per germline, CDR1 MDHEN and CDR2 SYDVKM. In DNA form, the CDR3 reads TGTGCCAGCAGTTCTCGGACAGGTTATGGCTACACCTTC. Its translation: CASSSRTGYGYTF.

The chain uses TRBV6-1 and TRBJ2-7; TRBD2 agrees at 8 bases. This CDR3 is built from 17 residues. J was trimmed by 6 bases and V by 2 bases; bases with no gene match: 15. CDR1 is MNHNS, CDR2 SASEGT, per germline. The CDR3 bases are TGTGCCAGCAGTGAACGTCCACGGTTGCGGGGGGCAACCGAGCAGTACTTC. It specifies CASSERPRLRGATEQYF.

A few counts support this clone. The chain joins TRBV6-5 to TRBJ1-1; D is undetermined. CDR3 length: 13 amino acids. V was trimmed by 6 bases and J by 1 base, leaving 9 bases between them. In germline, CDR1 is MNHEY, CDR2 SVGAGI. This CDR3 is CASRREGNTEAFF. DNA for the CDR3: TGTGCCAGCAGAAGGGAGGGGAACACTGAAGCTTTCTTT.

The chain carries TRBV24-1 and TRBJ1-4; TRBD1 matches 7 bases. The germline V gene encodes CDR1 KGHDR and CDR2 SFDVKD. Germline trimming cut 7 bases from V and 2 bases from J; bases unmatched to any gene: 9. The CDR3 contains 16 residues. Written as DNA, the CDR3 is TGTGCCACCAGCGAAGGACAGGTCACGACTAATGAAAAACTGTTTTTT. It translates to CATSEGQVTTNEKLFF.

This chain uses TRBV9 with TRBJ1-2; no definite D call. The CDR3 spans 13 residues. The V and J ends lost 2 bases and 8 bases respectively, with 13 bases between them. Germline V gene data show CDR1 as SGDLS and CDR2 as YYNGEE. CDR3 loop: CASSVDSTRGYTF. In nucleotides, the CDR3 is TGTGCCAGCAGCGTCGACTCCACGCGGGGCTACACCTTC.

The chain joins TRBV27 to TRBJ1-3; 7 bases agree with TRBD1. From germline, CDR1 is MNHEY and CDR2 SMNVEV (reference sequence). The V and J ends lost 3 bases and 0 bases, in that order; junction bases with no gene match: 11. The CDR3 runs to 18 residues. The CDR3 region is CASSFAKQGPPSGNTIYF. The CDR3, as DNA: TGTGCCAGCAGTTTCGCCAAACAGGGGCCTCCCTCTGGAAACACCATATATTTT.